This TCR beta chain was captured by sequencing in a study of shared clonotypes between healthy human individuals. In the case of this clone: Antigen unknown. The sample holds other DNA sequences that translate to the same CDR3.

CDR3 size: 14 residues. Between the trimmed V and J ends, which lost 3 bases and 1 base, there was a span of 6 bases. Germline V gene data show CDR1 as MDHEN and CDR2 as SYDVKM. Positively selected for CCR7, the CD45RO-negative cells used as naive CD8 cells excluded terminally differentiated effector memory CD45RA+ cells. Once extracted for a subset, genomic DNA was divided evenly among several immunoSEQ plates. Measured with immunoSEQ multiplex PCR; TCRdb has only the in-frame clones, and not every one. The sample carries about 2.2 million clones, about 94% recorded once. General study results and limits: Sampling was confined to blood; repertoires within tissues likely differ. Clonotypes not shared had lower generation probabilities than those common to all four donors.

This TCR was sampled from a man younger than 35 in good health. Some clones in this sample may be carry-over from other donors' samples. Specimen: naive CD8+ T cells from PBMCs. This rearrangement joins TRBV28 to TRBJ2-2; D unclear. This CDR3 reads CASSLQGNTGELFF. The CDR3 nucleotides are TGTGCCAGCAGTTTGCAAGGGAACACCGGGGAGCTGTTTTTT.